This T cell receptor (beta chain) was documented in a study of T cells in Graves' hyperthyroidism and ophthalmopathy. The V gene end was trimmed by 5 bases and the J gene end by 5 bases; junction bases not matched to a gene: 7. Germline V CDR1 and CDR2: KGHDR, SFDVKD. The CDR3 length is 15 residues. The source material, RNA transcripts, was used to amplify TCR beta CDR3 regions. The primer set for the first-round RT-PCR of the TCR CDR3 was HTBI. In TCRdb, the multiplex PCR reads were re-called with MiXCR into one record per CDR3 protein. The sample shows around 300,000 distinct CDR3 sequences, roughly 15% of them seen only once.

Sequenced: blood. The chain combines TRBV24-1 with TRBJ2-2; TRBD2 matches 7 bases. This clonotype originated in a woman in her thirties or forties with Graves' ophthalmopathy. This CDR3 reads CATSGRRAGTGELFF. CDR3 coding DNA: TGTGCCACCAGTGGACGTAGAGCGGGGACCGGGGAGCTGTTTTTT.